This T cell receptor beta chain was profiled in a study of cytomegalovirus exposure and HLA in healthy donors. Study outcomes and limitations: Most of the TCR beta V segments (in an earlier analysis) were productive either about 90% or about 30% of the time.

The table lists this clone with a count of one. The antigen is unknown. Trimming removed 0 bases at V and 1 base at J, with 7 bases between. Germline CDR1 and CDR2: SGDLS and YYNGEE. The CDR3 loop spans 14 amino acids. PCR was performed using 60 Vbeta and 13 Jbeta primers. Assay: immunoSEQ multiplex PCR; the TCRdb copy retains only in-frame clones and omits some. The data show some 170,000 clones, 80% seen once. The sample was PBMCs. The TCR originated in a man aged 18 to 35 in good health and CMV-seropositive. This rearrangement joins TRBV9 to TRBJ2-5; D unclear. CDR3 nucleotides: TGTGCCAGCAGCGTAGATCGGAGCCAAGAGACCCAGTACTTC. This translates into CASSVDRSQETQYF.